This T cell receptor (beta chain) was identified in a study of technical replicates of blood from several donors (dated by TCRdb to the late 2010s). The receptor library was made with the immunoSEQ multiplex PCR assay. TCRdb re-hosts the immuneACCESS table, in-frame sequences only. Its copies lack some clones; in the studies checked, an unresolved V gene accounts for under half of them, and the cause for the rest is not known. Across this sample there are some 70,000 clones, with 88% seen only once. Approximately 4.4% of the sample comes from the top ten. As to this clone: Its antigen remains unidentified. No base-level quality is on record; no much larger clone is a single base apart.

V is cut by 1 base and J by 6 bases, and the space between the germline ends is 9 bases. CDR1 and CDR2 were assigned from the germline V gene as SGHTA and FQGNSA. The CDR3, from cysteine to phenylalanine, totals 13 residues. Only CDR3 DNA is held: 39 bases, read in frame from base 1. The sequenced sample was PBMCs. This sequence uses TRBV7-2 and TRBJ1-1; the D gene remains uncertain. This TCR was sampled from a human donor in good health. Some clones in this sample may be carry-over from other donors' samples. For the CDR3, the sequence is CASSLVKEAEAFF. In nucleotides, the sequence is TGTGCCAGCAGCTTAGTAAAGGAGGCTGAAGCTTTCTTT.